This entry lists 16 T cell receptor beta chains sequenced from one sample in a study of cytomegalovirus exposure and HLA in healthy donors. Primers included in the PCR were 60 Vbeta and 13 Jbeta primers. Repertoires were generated with immunoSEQ multiplex PCR, while TCRdb's copy carries only in-frame clones and drops some. The sample gives about 97,000 clones, over 70% of which show up once; about 10% is in the top ten. The sequenced sample consisted of PBMCs. Receptors originate from a man in his forties or fifties in good health and CMV-seronegative.

This clone was counted a single time. The chain links TRBV19 to TRBJ2-7, with 13 bases matching TRBD2. This CDR3 comprises 19 residues. Looked up from germline, CDR1 is LNHDA and CDR2 is SQIVND (reference sequence). V lost 3 bases and J lost 0; bases outside the gene matches: 11. In DNA form, the CDR3 reads TGTGCCAGTAGTATCCACCGGAGACTAGCGGGAGGCAGCTCCTACGAGCAGTACTTC. Residues: CASSIHRRLAGGSSYEQYF. Using reference TRBV19 and TRBJ2-7 for the parts outside the CDR3, the full variable domain is DGGITQSPKYLFRKEGQNVTLSCEQNLNHDAMYWYRQDPGQGLRLIYYSQIVNDFQKGDIAEGYSVSREKKESFPLTVTSAQKNPTAFYLCASSIHRRLAGGSSYEQYFGPGTRLTVT.

The chain combines TRBV28 with TRBJ1-1, with 7 positions matching TRBD1. The length of the CDR3 is 15 residues. CDR1 is MDHEN, CDR2 SYDVKM, per germline. V shed 6 bases, J shed 1 base, and the junction held 8 bases outside the gene matches. DNA of the CDR3: TGTGCCAGCAGAAACTCCGGGACAGCGAACACTGAAGCTTTCTTT. The encoded protein is CASRNSGTANTEAFF.

The gene calls are TRBV5-1 and TRBJ1-2, with TRBD1 matching 8 bases. The V gene's germline CDR1 is SGHRS and CDR2 YFSETQ. This CDR3 comprises 15 residues. J lost 2 bases, V lost 4 bases, and 7 bases had no gene match. The CDR3 here is CASSPGGQVNYGYTF. The CDR3 DNA follows: TGCGCCAGCAGCCCTGGGGGACAGGTGAACTATGGCTACACCTTC.

The chain joins TRBV28 to TRBJ1-5; no definite D call. This CDR3 has 13 amino acids. Germline V CDR1 and CDR2: MDHEN, SYDVKM. Trimming removed 1 base at V and 7 bases at J, with 8 bases between. The CDR3: CASSLFGNQPQHF. For the CDR3, the DNA is TGTGCCAGCAGTTTATTCGGGAACCAGCCCCAGCATTTT.

The chain links TRBV5-6 to TRBJ2-3; TRBD2 matches at 7 bases. CDR1 and CDR2 (germline): SGHDT, YYEEEE. Trimming cost V 4 bases and J 6 bases; bases outside gene matches: 8. This CDR3 has 14 amino acids. The CDR3 spells CASSLTTSPDTQYF. The CDR3 bases are TGTGCCAGCAGCCTTACGACTAGCCCGGATACGCAGTATTTT.

The rearrangement links TRBV9 to TRBJ2-3; 10 nucleotides align to TRBD2. The CDR3 totals 16 residues. Unmatched junction bases numbered 9, after V lost 3 bases and J lost 5 bases. Per germline, CDR1 SGDLS and CDR2 YYNGEE. The CDR3 loop is CASSARVAGGKDTQYF. The CDR3 bases are TGTGCCAGCAGCGCCAGGGTAGCGGGGGGTAAAGATACGCAGTATTTT.

This clone was observed a handful of times. The chain links TRBV25-1 to TRBJ1-3, with 10 bases that match TRBD1. The germline CDR1 and CDR2 sequences are MGHDK and SYGVNS. V trimming: 5 bases; J trimming: 5 bases; junction bases outside the gene matches: 6. The CDR3 has 15 amino acids. The CDR3 DNA reads TGTGCCAGCAGTCAGGGACAGGGGCGAAGAAACACCATATATTTT. Its translation is CASSQGQGRRNTIYF.

This clone was found once. V is TRBV28 and J is TRBJ1-3, with 7 bases aligning to TRBD1. In germline, CDR1 is MDHEN, CDR2 SYDVKM. V dropped 5 bases and J dropped 4; count of bases not matched to a gene: 11. The CDR3 sequence is 16 residues long. The CDR3 loop is CASSRPGGMSGNTIYF. CDR3 in DNA: TGTGCCAGCAGTCGACCAGGGGGGATGAGCGGAAACACCATATATTTT.

J is TRBJ2-7 and V is TRBV6-6; D uncertain. CDR3 size: 11 residues. CDR1 is MNHNY, CDR2 SVGAGI, per germline (reference sequence). Trimming left V 6 bases short and J 3 bases short, with 6 bases between. The CDR3: CASRLVYEQYF. CDR3 DNA: TGTGCCAGCAGACTTGTCTACGAGCAGTACTTC.

The chain joins TRBV7-8 to TRBJ1-2; D perhaps matches TRBD1 (5 bases). The V end was cut by 1 base, the J end by 2 bases, with 14 bases between. The germline CDR1 and CDR2 sequences are SGHVS and FQNEAQ. This CDR3 contains 16 residues. The chain's CDR3 is CASSLGPRGRNYGYTF. The DNA for the CDR3 is TGTGCCAGCAGCTTAGGTCCAAGGGGTAGAAACTATGGCTACACCTTC.

J is TRBJ1-2 and V is TRBV28; no definite D call. The CDR3 extends over 12 amino acids. V gave up 4 bases and J gave up 0 bases, with 3 bases separating them. Germline values: CDR1 MDHEN, CDR2 SYDVKM. CDR3 in DNA: TGTGCCAGCAGTTCCACTAACTATGGCTACACCTTC. It is translated as CASSSTNYGYTF.

V and J are TRBV28 and TRBJ2-1; 8 bases match TRBD2. The CDR3 extends over 13 amino acids. V lost 7 bases, J lost 6 bases, and 5 bases stayed unmatched. Germline CDR1 is MDHEN and CDR2 is SYDVKM. This chain's CDR3 is CASKAGAINEQFF. DNA for the CDR3: TGTGCCAGCAAAGCGGGGGCGATCAATGAGCAGTTCTTC.

This clone has more than one count but fewer than ten. This sequence joins TRBV6-5 and TRBJ1-5; D call uncertain. This CDR3 has 14 amino acids. The V and J ends lost 6 bases and 3 bases respectively, with 12 bases between them. Germline lookup yields CDR1 MNHEY and CDR2 SVGAGI. CDR3 amino acids: CASREGRYNQPQHF. DNA for the CDR3: TGTGCCAGCAGGGAGGGCAGGTACAATCAGCCCCAGCATTTT.

The chain couples TRBV7-3 to TRBJ2-2, with D perhaps matching TRBD1 (6 bases). The CDR3 spans 16 residues. Trimming pared 5 bases from V and 0 bases from J, leaving 13 bases between. Germline CDR1 and CDR2: SGHTA and FQGTGA. Written as DNA, the CDR3 is TGTGCCAGCAGCCCCGGCGGACAGTCGAACACCGGGGAGCTGTTTTTT. It yields the protein CASSPGGQSNTGELFF.

The chain couples TRBV6-1 to TRBJ1-6; D unresolved. Trimming shortened V by 3 bases and J by 11 bases, and 5 bases separated the two germline ends. The V gene's germline CDR1 is MNHNS and CDR2 SASEGT. The CDR3 covers 11 residues. The CDR3 protein is CASSEEAPLHF. CDR3 sequence (DNA): TGTGCCAGCAGTGAGGAGGCACCCCTCCACTTT.

V and J are TRBV29-1 and TRBJ2-7, with TRBD1 matching 8 bases. The V segment lost 4 bases and the J segment 3 bases; nucleotides outside the gene matches: 23. This CDR3 spans 19 amino acids. Germline loops: CDR1 SQVTM, CDR2 ANQGSEA. The CDR3 here is CSVVVIWTGSSSANYEQYF. CDR3 sequence (DNA): TGCAGCGTTGTAGTTATCTGGACAGGGAGTTCTTCGGCAAACTACGAGCAGTACTTC.